Reported below is one T cell receptor (beta chain). This sample stems from a study of blood T cell repertoires in COVID-19. Produced via immunoSEQ multiplex PCR; TCRdb's table is partial and in-frame only. The table has 45,000 to 65,000 clones, roughly 89% seen once. V lost 0 bases to trimming and J lost 2 bases, with 11 bases between them. Germline loops: CDR1 SGHAT, CDR2 FQNNGV. This CDR3 contains 16 residues. J is TRBJ2-1 and V is TRBV11-2; D is possibly TRBD2 (6 bases). The source of this sequence is a human donor in a cohort sampled during active COVID-19. Sequencing was carried out using peripheral blood. The CDR3 nucleotides are TGTGCCAGCAGCTTAGACCTGACTAGTCCCTACAATGAGCAGTTCTTC. Its translation is CASSLDLTSPYNEQFF.